The rows below give T cell receptor beta chains drawn from one sample of a study of cytomegalovirus exposure and HLA in healthy donors. Data came from immunoSEQ multiplex PCR; TCRdb stores just in-frame clones and leaves some out. The profile shows 100,000 to 150,000 clones, under 80% of them singletons. The source material was PBMCs. These TCRs come from a woman aged 55-69 years in good health and CMV-seropositive. CDR3s include the opening cysteine and the closing phenylalanine or tryptophan. D genes are given only for firm matches. Size tells how often a clone was seen (once, few, many) or the class of an expanded clone, and some rows leave it out.

j_call: TRBJ2-7
clone_size: NA
v_call: TRBV28
d_call: NA
cdr3_aa: CASSFIGTGTSVAEQYF
cdr3_nt: TGTGCCAGCAGTTTTATCGGGACAGGGACTAGCGTTGCCGAGCAGTACTTC

j_call: TRBJ2-1
clone_size: few
v_call: TRBV5-1
d_call: NA
cdr3_aa: CASSLGGRSYNEQFF
cdr3_nt: TGCGCCAGCAGCTTGGGGGGGCGTTCCTACAATGAGCAGTTCTTC

j_call: TRBJ1-2
clone_size: NA
v_call: TRBV19
d_call: TRBD1
cdr3_aa: CASTPGTGWLRGGYTF
cdr3_nt: TGTGCCAGTACCCCCGGGACAGGGTGGCTCCGGGGCGGCTACACCTTC

j_call: TRBJ1-1
clone_size: NA
v_call: TRBV2
d_call: NA
cdr3_aa: CASRITGIGYTEAFF
cdr3_nt: TGTGCCAGCAGGATTACAGGGATTGGTTATACTGAAGCTTTCTTT

j_call: TRBJ1-1
clone_size: NA
v_call: TRBV18
d_call: NA
cdr3_aa: CASSPLVGWAEAFF
cdr3_nt: TGTGCCAGCTCACCACTAGTGGGCTGGGCTGAAGCTTTCTTT

j_call: TRBJ2-3
clone_size: NA
v_call: TRBV11-3
d_call: NA
cdr3_aa: CASSSPGTDTQYF
cdr3_nt: TGTGCCAGCAGCTCCCCAGGAACAGATACGCAGTATTTT

j_call: TRBJ2-5
clone_size: NA
v_call: TRBV11-3
d_call: NA
cdr3_aa: CASSKGDRDQETQYF
cdr3_nt: TGTGCCAGCAGCAAGGGGGACCGAGACCAAGAGACCCAGTACTTC

j_call: TRBJ1-2
clone_size: NA
v_call: TRBV4-3
d_call: NA
cdr3_aa: CASSSGVNYGYTF
cdr3_nt: TGCGCCAGCAGCAGCGGGGTTAACTATGGCTACACCTTC

j_call: TRBJ2-1
clone_size: NA
v_call: TRBV19
d_call: NA
cdr3_aa: CASTDPGQGSRLEQFF
cdr3_nt: TGTGCCAGTACTGACCCGGGACAAGGCTCCCGCCTTGAGCAGTTCTTC

j_call: TRBJ2-5
clone_size: few
v_call: TRBV29-1
d_call: TRBD1
cdr3_aa: CSVDFIGQGETQYF
cdr3_nt: TGCAGCGTAGACTTCATAGGACAGGGGGAGACCCAGTACTTC

j_call: TRBJ1-1
clone_size: NA
v_call: TRBV5-1
d_call: NA
cdr3_aa: CASSWRDSANTEAFF
cdr3_nt: TGCGCCAGCAGCTGGAGAGACAGCGCGAACACTGAAGCTTTCTTT